The next 25 T cell receptor beta chains were all read from a single sample in a study of shared clonotypes between healthy human individuals (dated by TCRdb to between 2020 and 2021). Library generation was performed with the immunoSEQ multiplex PCR assay. TCRdb stores this immuneACCESS table with in-frame sequences only. Part of the clones is absent; in the studies checked, under half of the shortfall reflects unresolved V genes, and no reason is known for the rest. The sample has 2 million to 2.5 million clones on record, roughly 94% of them singletons. The ten most abundant clones make up 0.1% to 0.15% of the sample. The sequencing sample was made of naive CD4+ T cells sorted from blood. Explained via the paper, the cell subset or site label denotes: CD45RA+ positively selected. The receptors were sampled from a man younger than 35 in good health.

The chain has TRBV7-8 and TRBJ2-2; TRBD2 agrees at 16 bases. The CDR3 has 19 residues. The V and J ends lost 1 base and 2 bases, in that order; junction bases with no gene match: 4. The germline gives CDR1 SGHVS, CDR2 FQNEAQ. The CDR3 bases are TGTGCCAGCAGCTTAGGGGGGACTAGCGGGAGGGCTAACACCGGGGAGCTGTTTTTT. Translation gives CASSLGGTSGRANTGELFF.

As to this clone: Other nucleotide sequences in the sample specify the same CDR3. The chain combines TRBV11-2 with TRBJ2-7, with D maybe TRBD1 (5 bases). The V gene's germline CDR1 is SGHAT and CDR2 FQNNGV. V shed 4 bases and J shed 3 bases, with 10 bases lying between them. The length of the CDR3 is 13 residues. The CDR3 DNA is TGTGCCAGCAGCTCCCAGGGCGGCTACGAGCAGTACTTC. Residues: CASSSQGGYEQYF.

This chain joins TRBV6-1 and TRBJ1-1; the D gene is possibly TRBD1 (5 bases). CDR1 and CDR2 (germline): MNHNS, SASEGT. V was shortened by 2 bases and J by 1 base, with 14 bases between the two germline ends. This CDR3 region has 16 residues. Written as DNA, the CDR3 is TGTGCCAGCAGTGAAAGACGGGGGAAGGCGAACACTGAAGCTTTCTTT. The encoded protein is CASSERRGKANTEAFF.

This chain links TRBV2 with TRBJ1-4; D unclear. Looked up from germline, CDR1 is SNHLY and CDR2 is FYNNEI. The CDR3 runs 15 residues. The V gene lost 0 bases and the J gene lost 11 bases, with 16 bases spanning the gap. The CDR3 region is CASSEAAALMTKLFF. The CDR3 bases are TGTGCCAGCAGTGAAGCGGCGGCCTTAATGACTAAACTGTTTTTT. Complete variable domain (other parts from reference TRBV2 and TRBJ1-4): EPEVTQTPSHQVTQMGQEVILRCVPISNHLYFYWYRQILGQKVEFLVSFYNNEISEKSEIFDDQFSVERPDGSNFTLKIRSTKLEDSAMYFCASSEAAALMTKLFFGSGTQLSVL.

Note on this clone: The identical CDR3 is also encoded by other nucleotide sequences in the sample. This sequence joins TRBV7-9 and TRBJ2-5; the D gene is possibly TRBD2 (6 bases). The CDR3 is 13 amino acids. V dropped 5 bases and J dropped 1 base, with 8 bases sitting between them. Germline assignment: CDR1 SEHNR and CDR2 FQNEAQ (reference sequence). The CDR3 spells CASSRGSQETQYF. CDR3 bases: TGTGCCAGCAGCCGGGGGTCCCAAGAGACCCAGTACTTC.

The V gene is TRBV6-1, the J gene TRBJ2-7; D tentatively reads TRBD1 or TRBD2 (6 bases each). Germline CDR1 reads MNHNS; CDR2 reads SASEGT. This CDR3 is built from 14 residues. V was shortened by 4 bases and J by 5 bases, with 15 bases between the two germline ends. CDR3 sequence reads: CASSGGTILDEQYF. CDR3 sequence (DNA): TGTGCCAGCAGTGGCGGGACAATCCTGGACGAGCAGTACTTC.

J is TRBJ2-2 and V is TRBV28; D unresolved. This CDR3 spans 13 amino acids. V lost 6 bases, J lost 1 base, and 6 bases lay in between. CDR1 is MDHEN, CDR2 SYDVKM, per germline. The CDR3 reads CASRLLNTGELFF. In nucleotides, the CDR3 is TGTGCCAGCAGACTGTTGAACACCGGGGAGCTGTTTTTT.

The chain links TRBV5-1 to TRBJ1-1; D perhaps matches TRBD1 (6 bases). Trimming took 3 bases from V and 1 from J, leaving 25 bases between them. The length of the CDR3 is 19 residues. Germline V gives CDR1 SGHRS, CDR2 YFSETQ. The CDR3 nucleotides are TGCGCCAGCAGCTCGGATGGAATTTTAGGCAGGGGCAAGAACACTGAAGCTTTCTTT. It encodes CASSSDGILGRGKNTEAFF.

The chain has TRBV11-3 and TRBJ2-7, with D possibly TRBD2 on 6 matching bases. Per the germline V gene, CDR1 is SGHNT and CDR2 is YENEEA. The CDR3 extends over 13 amino acids. The V and J ends lost 0 bases and 4 bases respectively, with 7 bases between them. CDR3 DNA sequence: TGTGCCAGCAGCTTAGAGGAGGGTTACGAGCAGTACTTC. Protein product: CASSLEEGYEQYF.

V is TRBV14 and J is TRBJ2-5, with D perhaps given as TRBD1 or TRBD2 (5 bases each). With 0 bases removed from V and 3 bases from J, the gap between germline ends came to 14 bases. This CDR3 region has 16 residues. CDR1 is SGHDN, CDR2 FVKESK, per germline. The chain's CDR3 is CASSQERGVREETQYF. The CDR3 DNA is TGTGCCAGCAGCCAAGAACGGGGAGTCAGGGAAGAGACCCAGTACTTC. The full variable domain, in which reference TRBV14 and TRBJ2-5 provide the parts outside the CDR3, is EAGVTQFPSHSVIEKGQTVTLRCDPISGHDNLYWYRRVMGKEIKFLLHFVKESKQDESGMPNNRFLAERTGGTYSTLKVQPAELEDSGVYFCASSQERGVREETQYFGPGTRLLVL.

The rearrangement uses TRBV4-2 and TRBJ2-3, with 9 bases lining up with TRBD2. Germline V gene lookup returns CDR1 LGHNA and CDR2 YNFKEQ. V shed 1 base and J 3 bases; nucleotides not matched to a gene: 11. CDR3 length: 18 amino acids. The CDR3 bases are TGTGCCAGCAGCCAAGGGCGGGGGGGCATCGTGGGTACAGATACGCAGTATTTT. It translates to CASSQGRGGIVGTDTQYF.

V gene TRBV11-3 combines with J gene TRBJ2-6; TRBD1 matches at 11 bases. This CDR3 comprises 16 residues. Trimming cost V 8 bases and J 2 bases; bases outside gene matches: 5. CDR1 and CDR2 from the germline V gene are SGHNT and YENEEA. CDR3 DNA: TGTGCCAGCGCCCCGGGACAGGGGGCTGGGGCCAACGTCCTGACTTTC. It is translated as CASAPGQGAGANVLTF.

This rearrangement joins TRBV2 to TRBJ1-2; tentative D call: TRBD1 (6 bases). CDR3 length: 17 amino acids. CDR1 and CDR2 from the germline V gene are SNHLY and FYNNEI. The V end lost 6 bases, the J end lost 6 bases, and 26 bases lay between the germline ends. For the CDR3, the DNA is TGTGCCAGCAGCGGATCTTCTGGGACAAGAATACTAGATGGCTACACCTTC. It is translated as CASSGSSGTRILDGYTF. Full variable domain (missing parts from reference TRBV2 and TRBJ1-2): EPEVTQTPSHQVTQMGQEVILRCVPISNHLYFYWYRQILGQKVEFLVSFYNNEISEKSEIFDDQFSVERPDGSNFTLKIRSTKLEDSAMYFCASSGSSGTRILDGYTFGSGTRLTVV.

The J gene is TRBJ1-1, the V gene TRBV30, with 8 bases aligning to TRBD1. The CDR3 is made up of 13 amino acids. Germline V CDR1 and CDR2: GTSNPN, SVGIG (reference sequence). The V and J ends lost 7 bases and 7 bases, in that order; junction bases with no gene match: 11. CDR3 nucleotides: TGTGCCTATCACACGTCAGGGGGCAATGAAGCTTTCTTT. This translates into CAYHTSGGNEAFF.

This sequence joins TRBV15 and TRBJ1-3; D not resolved. V lost 0 bases and J lost 2, with 14 bases in between. Germline V gives CDR1 LNHNV, CDR2 YYDKDF (reference sequence). The CDR3 has 17 amino acids. For the CDR3, the DNA is TGTGCCACCAGCAGAGATATTATGTCAGCAACTGGAAACACCATATATTTT. Amino acid sequence: CATSRDIMSATGNTIYF.

This clone was detected once. The gene calls are TRBV29-1 and TRBJ1-2; 10 positions match TRBD1. CDR1 and CDR2 from the germline V gene are SQVTM and ANQGSEA. Trimming removed 6 bases from V and 8 bases from J; junction bases left unmatched: 9. The CDR3 runs 13 residues. As DNA, the CDR3 is TGCAGCGTCGTCGACAGGGGGCTGAGGGGCTACACCTTC. Its protein is CSVVDRGLRGYTF.

The V call is TRBV28, the J call TRBJ1-5, with 7 bases that match TRBD1. After removal of 8 bases from V and 4 bases from J, the junction contained 20 bases not matched to a gene. The CDR3 runs to 18 residues. CDR1 is MDHEN, CDR2 SYDVKM, per germline. The CDR3 sequence is CASEGAGKGVKGNQPQHF. As DNA, the CDR3 is TGTGCCAGCGAGGGGGCTGGGAAGGGCGTGAAGGGTAATCAGCCCCAGCATTTT.

The chain carries TRBV2 and TRBJ1-1; TRBD1 is a possible D gene (5 bases). Trimming removed 5 bases at V and 0 bases at J, with 10 bases between. This CDR3 is built from 14 residues. Germline V gene data show CDR1 as SNHLY and CDR2 as FYNNEI. The CDR3 reads CASSRQSMNTEAFF. The CDR3 DNA reads TGTGCCAGCAGTCGACAGTCCATGAACACTGAAGCTTTCTTT.

This clone showed up just once. This chain uses TRBV2 with TRBJ1-1, with D uncertain. Trimming pared 8 bases from V and 1 base from J, leaving 11 bases between. Germline V gives CDR1 SNHLY, CDR2 FYNNEI. The length of the CDR3 is 13 residues. CDR3 residues: CASGSDGNTEAFF. CDR3 bases: TGTGCCAGCGGTTCGGACGGGAACACTGAAGCTTTCTTT.

The rearrangement links TRBV18 to TRBJ1-3, with unresolved D. Germline lookup yields CDR1 KGHSH and CDR2 LQKENI. The V and J ends lost 2 bases and 5 bases respectively, with 10 bases between them. The CDR3 contains 14 residues. The CDR3 sequence is CASSPWVERNTIYF. Written as DNA, the CDR3 is TGTGCCAGCTCACCATGGGTCGAGAGAAACACCATATATTTT.

A note on this clone: Other DNA variants within this sample encode the same CDR3. The V call is TRBV7-2, the J call TRBJ2-7; maybe TRBD1 (5 bases). The germline gives CDR1 SGHTA, CDR2 FQGNSA. The CDR3 consists of 13 residues. V was shortened by 5 bases and J by 0 bases, with 8 bases between the two germline ends. The CDR3 region is CASSPGFSYEQYF. The CDR3 nucleotides are TGTGCCAGCAGCCCAGGGTTCTCCTACGAGCAGTACTTC.

The chain uses TRBV10-3 and TRBJ2-5; D not resolved. The germline V gene has CDR1 ENHRY and CDR2 SYGVKD. This CDR3 has 15 amino acids. Trimming cost V 2 bases and J 2 bases, with 12 bases left between them. Here the CDR3 reads CAISENRVQQETQYF. DNA of the CDR3: TGTGCCATCAGTGAGAATAGGGTACAACAAGAGACCCAGTACTTC.

The rearrangement links TRBV9 to TRBJ2-1; D is tentatively TRBD1 or TRBD2 (5 bases each). V lost 0 bases and J 9 bases, leaving 13 bases between the germline ends. The CDR3 totals 14 residues. CDR1 is SGDLS, CDR2 YYNGEE, per germline. CDR3 coding DNA: TGTGCCAGCAGCGTAGGTGGTCGTGGGGGTGAGCAGTTCTTC. Its translation is CASSVGGRGGEQFF.

Comments on this clone: This sample also contains other DNA sequences that code for the same CDR3. The chain recombines TRBV9 with TRBJ2-7; 7 bases agree with TRBD1. The J segment lost 4 bases and the V segment lost 0 bases, leaving 4 bases of the junction unmatched. The CDR3 has 14 residues. The V gene's germline CDR1 is SGDLS and CDR2 YYNGEE. CDR3 loop: CASSVGDRAYEQYF. In nucleotides, the CDR3 is TGTGCCAGCAGCGTAGGCGACAGGGCGTACGAGCAGTACTTC.

J is TRBJ2-1 and V is TRBV6-1; D remains unclear. The V end was cut by 4 bases, the J end by 6 bases, with 13 bases between. CDR1 MNHNS and CDR2 SASEGT come from the germline V gene. This CDR3 is 14 amino acids long. The CDR3 sequence is CASSVSLTPNEQFF. The CDR3 region has the DNA TGTGCCAGCAGTGTCTCACTTACTCCCAATGAGCAGTTCTTC.